A selection of T cell receptor beta chains follows, all from one sample in a study of T cells in Graves' hyperthyroidism and ophthalmopathy. A single record per CDR3 protein comes from TCRdb applying MiXCR to the multiplex PCR reads. The sample includes 550,000 to 800,000 distinct CDR3 sequences, 15% to 20% seen only once; the top ten take roughly 15%. The sample was blood. These receptors were obtained from a man in his fifties with Graves' hyperthyroidism. Each CDR3 is given with its conserved first and last residue. A D gene is named only where the DNA matches it firmly. Some rows have no size entry. The others give once, few or many, or a class for an expanded clone.

>TRBV12-3/TRBV12-4|many|.|TRBJ2-7
CASSSSAYEQYF
TGTGCCAGCAGTTCATCAGCCTACGAGCAGTACTTC
>TRBV5-1|.|TRBD2|TRBJ2-7
CASSLGGLAATYEQYF
TGCGCCAGCAGCTTGGGGGGACTAGCGGCAACCTACGAGCAGTACTTC
>TRBV9|few|TRBD2|TRBJ2-1
CASSSSGSPTNEQFF
TGTGCCAGCAGCTCTAGCGGGAGCCCCACGAATGAGCAGTTCTTC
>TRBV6-5|.|.|TRBJ2-7
CASSYSVSRTYEQYF
TGTGCCAGCAGTTACTCTGTCTCCCGTACCTACGAGCAGTACTTC
>TRBV20-1|.|.|TRBJ2-7
CSADRLTYEQYF
TGCAGTGCTGACAGGTTAACCTACGAGCAGTACTTC
>TRBV30|.|.|TRBJ1-2
CAWRAGLDGYTF
TGTGCCTGGAGGGCAGGGTTAGATGGCTACACCTTC
>TRBV28|many|.|TRBJ2-1
CASQGQTLSSYNEQFF
TGTGCCTCCCAAGGGCAGACTCTAAGCTCCTACAATGAGCAGTTCTTC
>TRBV29-1|few|TRBD1|TRBJ2-7
CSVCIGQGPYEQYF
TGCAGCGTTTGCATTGGACAGGGCCCCTACGAGCAGTACTTC
>TRBV2|many|.|TRBJ1-1
CASTPDGNTEAFF
TGTGCCAGCACCCCGGACGGAAACACTGAAGCTTTCTTT
>TRBV29-1|many|TRBD1|TRBJ2-3
CSVETGTASTDTQYF
TGCAGCGTCGAAACCGGGACAGCTAGCACAGATACGCAGTATTTT
>TRBV7-3|many|TRBD1|TRBJ2-1
CASSLQGARLVSGNEQFF
TGTGCCAGCAGCTTGCAGGGGGCGAGGCTTGTGTCCGGGAATGAGCAGTTCTTC
>TRBV24-1|many|.|TRBJ2-2
CATRPRTVNTGELFF
TGTGCCACCAGACCCAGGACGGTGAACACCGGGGAGCTGTTTTTT
>TRBV6-1|few|.|TRBJ2-3
CASSERRPRDTQYF
TGTGCCAGCAGTGAACGCAGACCCCGGGATACGCAGTATTTT
>TRBV5-1|.|.|TRBJ1-4
CASTPGGDNEKLLF
TGCGCCAGCACCCCCGGAGGGGATAATGAAAAACTGCTTTTT
>TRBV2|many|.|TRBJ1-6
CASSEGRIYNSPLHF
TGTGCCAGCAGTGAAGGCAGGATTTATAATTCACCCCTCCACTTT
>TRBV6-1|many|TRBD1|TRBJ2-7
CASNPGTGTISYEQYF
TGTGCCAGCAACCCCGGGACAGGGACAATATCCTACGAGCAGTACTTC
>TRBV7-2|.|.|TRBJ1-2
CASSLEPGQNGYTF
TGTGCCAGCAGCTTAGAACCCGGCCAGAATGGCTACACCTTC
>TRBV7-3|many|.|TRBJ2-1
CASSSAGSLWDEQFF
TGTGCCAGCAGCTCCGCTGGGAGTCTTTGGGATGAGCAGTTCTTC
>TRBV28|few|TRBD1|TRBJ1-4
CASTGTGGNEKLFF
TGTGCCAGCACCGGGACAGGGGGCAATGAAAAACTGTTTTTT
>TRBV7-2|many|.|TRBJ1-1
CASSLLAGENTEAFF
TGTGCCAGCAGCTTATTGGCAGGGGAGAACACTGAAGCTTTCTTT
>TRBV3-1|.|TRBD1|TRBJ2-3
CASSQTRGTGGTDTQYF
TGTGCCAGCAGCCAAACCCGTGGGACAGGAGGCACAGATACGCAGTATTTT
>TRBV5-1|.|.|TRBJ2-3
CASSTARTSTDTQYF
TGCGCCAGCAGCACCGCCCGGACATCCACAGATACGCAGTATTTT
>TRBV18|many|.|TRBJ2-3
CASSPPADQDTQYF
TGTGCCAGCTCACCACCTGCAGACCAGGATACGCAGTATTTT
>TRBV30|many|.|TRBJ2-7
CAWSGSYEQYF
TGTGCCTGGAGTGGGAGCTACGAGCAGTACTTC
>TRBV6-2/TRBV6-3|many|.|TRBJ1-1
CASSLAGANTEAFF
TGTGCCAGCAGTCTAGCCGGGGCGAACACTGAAGCTTTCTTT
>TRBV12-3/TRBV12-4|many|.|TRBJ2-5
CASRREETQYF
TGTGCCAGCCGGCGGGAAGAGACCCAGTACTTC
>TRBV14|few|TRBD2|TRBJ2-6
CASSRGLADNSGANVLTF
TGTGCCAGCAGCCGGGGACTAGCGGACAACTCTGGGGCCAACGTCCTGACTTTC
>TRBV15|few|.|TRBJ1-1
CATGLQTNTEAFF
TGTGCCACCGGGTTACAGACTAACACTGAAGCTTTCTTT
>TRBV20-1|few|TRBD1|TRBJ1-1
CSAGQGMNTEAFF
TGCAGTGCTGGACAGGGAATGAACACTGAAGCTTTCTTT
>TRBV18|many|.|TRBJ2-1
CASSPLNLGFNEQFF
TGTGCCAGCTCACCACTTAACCTGGGTTTCAATGAGCAGTTCTTC
>TRBV28|many|.|TRBJ2-7
CASSPSTADSYEQYF
TGTGCCAGCAGTCCCTCGACAGCGGACTCCTACGAGCAGTACTTC